This T cell receptor beta chain was identified during a study of cytomegalovirus exposure and HLA in healthy donors. The CDR3 has 17 amino acids. From germline, CDR1 is MGHRA and CDR2 YSYEKL. V was pared by 0 bases and J by 1 base, with 9 bases of the junction left unmatched. Primers for the PCR totalled 60 Vbeta and 13 Jbeta. Sequenced by immunoSEQ multiplex PCR; TCRdb stores in-frame clones only, minus some. This table holds 170,000 or so clones, just over 75% found once. This clone appeared once. The clonotype originates from a woman younger than 45 in good health and CMV-seropositive. Sequenced sample: PBMCs. The chain couples TRBV4-1 to TRBJ2-7; the match to TRBD1 covers 7 bases. In DNA form, the CDR3 reads TGCGCCAGCAGCCAAGAGCCTGGGACAGTCTTTTCCTACGAGCAGTACTTC. It translates to CASSQEPGTVFSYEQYF.